This T cell receptor beta chain stems from a study of siplizumab effects on memory and regulatory T cells. This clone was counted only a few times. Its cognate antigen is unknown. Whole-study findings and limits: Memory cells seemed less diverse than naive T cells, which also seemed major contributors to the alloresponse. Siplizumab caused a significant drop in alloreactive sequences traceable to unstimulated CD4+ memory cells. With siplizumab, Treg-derived clones averaged approximately 72% of mappable alloreactive CD4+ clones, versus less than 35% in controls.

In each sample, some 9.6 x 10^4 TCR templates were assayed. Assay used: immunoSEQ multiplex PCR; TCRdb lists only in-frame clones, some missing. Among roughly 100,000 clones, roughly 92% were seen once, and the ten largest hold roughly 0.62%. Material: Tregs sorted from blood. This TCR was recovered from a human donor in good health.

CDR3 sequence reads: CASSLGTEAFF. The CDR3 DNA sequence: TGTGCCAGCAGCTTAGGAACTGAAGCTTTCTTT. The V call is TRBV11-3, the J call TRBJ1-1; the D is unclear. There are 11 residues in the CDR3. The ends were cut back, 1 base at V and 5 bases at J, with 2 bases in the middle. The V gene's germline CDR1 is SGHNT and CDR2 YENEEA.